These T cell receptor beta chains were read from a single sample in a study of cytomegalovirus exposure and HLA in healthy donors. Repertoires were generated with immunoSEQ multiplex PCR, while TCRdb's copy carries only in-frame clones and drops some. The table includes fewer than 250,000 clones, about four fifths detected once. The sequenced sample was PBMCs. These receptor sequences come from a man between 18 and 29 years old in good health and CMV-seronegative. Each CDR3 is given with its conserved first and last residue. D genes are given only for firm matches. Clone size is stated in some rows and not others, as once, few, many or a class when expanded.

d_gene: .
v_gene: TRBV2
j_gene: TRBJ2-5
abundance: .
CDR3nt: TGTGCCAGCAGGTGGGGGCAGGGCTCAGGAGAGACCCAGTACTTC
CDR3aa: CASRWGQGSGETQYF

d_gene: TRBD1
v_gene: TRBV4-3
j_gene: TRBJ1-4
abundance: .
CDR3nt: TGCGCCAGCAGCCAAGATACAGGGGAGGAAAAACTGTTTTTT
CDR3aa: CASSQDTGEEKLFF

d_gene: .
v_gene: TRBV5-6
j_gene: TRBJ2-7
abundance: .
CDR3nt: TGTGCCAGCAGCTTGGAGGTTCTAGCTTACGAGCAGTACTTC
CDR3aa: CASSLEVLAYEQYF

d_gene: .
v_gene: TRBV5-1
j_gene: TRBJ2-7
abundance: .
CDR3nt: TGCGCCAGCAAAGTCGGGCAGGGGCCGTACGAGCAGTACTTC
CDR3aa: CASKVGQGPYEQYF

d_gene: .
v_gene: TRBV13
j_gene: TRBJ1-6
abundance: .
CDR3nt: TGTGCCAGCAGCTTTGGGCAGGGAAGCCATTCACCCCTCCACTTT
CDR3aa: CASSFGQGSHSPLHF

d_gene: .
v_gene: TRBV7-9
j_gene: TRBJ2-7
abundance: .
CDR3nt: TGTGCCAGCAGCAGGGGCTACGAGCAGTACTTC
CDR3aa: CASSRGYEQYF

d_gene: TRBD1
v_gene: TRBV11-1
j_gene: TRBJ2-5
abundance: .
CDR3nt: TGTGCCAGCAGCAGATCGGGACAGGGGATTCGAGAGACCCAGTACTTC
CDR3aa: CASSRSGQGIRETQYF

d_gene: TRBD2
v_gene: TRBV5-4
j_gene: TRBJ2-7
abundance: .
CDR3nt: TGTGCCAGCAGCCGCAGCGGGGGCCAACCCTACGAGCAGTACTTC
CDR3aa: CASSRSGGQPYEQYF

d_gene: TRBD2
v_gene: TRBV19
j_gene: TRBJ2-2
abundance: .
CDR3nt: TGTGCCAGTAAGACTAGCGGGGCGAACACCGGGGAGCTGTTTTTT
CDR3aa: CASKTSGANTGELFF

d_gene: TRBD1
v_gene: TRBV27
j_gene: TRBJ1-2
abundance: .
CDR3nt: TGTGCCAGCAGTTTATCGGGAGGGACAGGGAATGGCTACACCTTC
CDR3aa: CASSLSGGTGNGYTF

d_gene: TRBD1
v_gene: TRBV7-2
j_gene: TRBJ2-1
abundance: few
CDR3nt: TGTGCCAGCAGCCGCCGCACGGGACAGGGGCCAACTAATGAGCAGTTCTTC
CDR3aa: CASSRRTGQGPTNEQFF

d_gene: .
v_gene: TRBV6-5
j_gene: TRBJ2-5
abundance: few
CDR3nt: TGTGCCAGCAGTTACCAACAGGGAACGGAGACCCAGTACTTC
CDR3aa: CASSYQQGTETQYF

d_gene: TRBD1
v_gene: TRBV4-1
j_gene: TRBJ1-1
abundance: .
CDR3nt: TGCGCCAGCAGCCCAGTTACCGCACTGACAGGGCGGACTGAAGCTTTCTTT
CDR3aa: CASSPVTALTGRTEAFF

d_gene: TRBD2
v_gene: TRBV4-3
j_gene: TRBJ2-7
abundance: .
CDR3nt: TGCGCCAGCAGCCTAAGGCTAGCGGGGCCCTACGAGCAGTACTTC
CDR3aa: CASSLRLAGPYEQYF

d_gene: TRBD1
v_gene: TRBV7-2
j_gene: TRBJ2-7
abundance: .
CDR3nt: TGTGCCAGCAGCAGAAGGACAGGGGGCGACGAGCAGTACTTC
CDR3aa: CASSRRTGGDEQYF

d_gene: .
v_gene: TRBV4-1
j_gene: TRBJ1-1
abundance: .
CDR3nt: TGCGCCAGCAGCCAAGCGGGACAACCCAACACTGAAGCTTTCTTT
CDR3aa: CASSQAGQPNTEAFF

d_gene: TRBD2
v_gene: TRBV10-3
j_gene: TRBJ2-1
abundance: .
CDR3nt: TGTGCCATCAGTGACGGACTAGCGGGGGTTGAGCAGTTCTTC
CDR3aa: CAISDGLAGVEQFF

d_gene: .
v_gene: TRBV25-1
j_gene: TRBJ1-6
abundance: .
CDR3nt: TGTGCCAGCAGTGATGGCACCAGTCGCACCTATAATTCACCCCTCCACTTT
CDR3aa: CASSDGTSRTYNSPLHF

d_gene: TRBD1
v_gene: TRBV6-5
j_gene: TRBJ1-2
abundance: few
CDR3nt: TGTGCCAGCAGTTTATTACAGGGGTATGGCTACACCTTC
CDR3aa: CASSLLQGYGYTF

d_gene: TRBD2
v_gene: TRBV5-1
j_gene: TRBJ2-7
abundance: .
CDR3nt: TGCGCCAGCAGCTTGCCAACAGGGTCTTCTAGCGGGATGTTCGGACCCGAGCAGTACTTC
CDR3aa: CASSLPTGSSSGMFGPEQYF

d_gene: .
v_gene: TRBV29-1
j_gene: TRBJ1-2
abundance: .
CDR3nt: TGCAGCGTTGAAACAGTCGATGGCTATGGCTACACCTTC
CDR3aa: CSVETVDGYGYTF

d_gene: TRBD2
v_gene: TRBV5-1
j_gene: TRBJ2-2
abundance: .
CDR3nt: TGCGCCAGCAGCTTGTCGACTAGCGGGAACACCGGGGAGCTGTTTTTT
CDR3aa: CASSLSTSGNTGELFF

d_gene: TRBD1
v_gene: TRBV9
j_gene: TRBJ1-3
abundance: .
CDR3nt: TGTGCCAGCAGCGCCTTGGGACAGAGCTCTGGAAACACCATATATTTT
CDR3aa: CASSALGQSSGNTIYF

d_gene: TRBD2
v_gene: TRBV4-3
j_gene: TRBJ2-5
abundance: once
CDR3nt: TGCGCCAGCAGCCAAGGGCTAGCGGGGGAGACCCAGTACTTC
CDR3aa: CASSQGLAGETQYF

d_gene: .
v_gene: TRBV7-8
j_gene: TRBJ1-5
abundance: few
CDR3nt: TGTGCCAGCAGCTTAATGGGCGGGCAGCCCCAGCATTTT
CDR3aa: CASSLMGGQPQHF

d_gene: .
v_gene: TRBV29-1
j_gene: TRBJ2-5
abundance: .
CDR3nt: TGCAGCGTAGCTCCTCCGGTGCGGGGAGAGACCCAGTACTTC
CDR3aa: CSVAPPVRGETQYF

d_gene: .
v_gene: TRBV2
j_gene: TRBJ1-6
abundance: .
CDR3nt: TGTGCCAGCAACCGGCAGGATTCACCCCTCCACTTT
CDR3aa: CASNRQDSPLHF

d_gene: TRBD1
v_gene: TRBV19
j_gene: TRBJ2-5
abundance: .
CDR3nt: TGTGCCAGGGCGAAAAAGGGGGCAGGAGAGACCCAGTACTTC
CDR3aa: CARAKKGAGETQYF

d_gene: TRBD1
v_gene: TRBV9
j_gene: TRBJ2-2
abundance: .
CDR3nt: TGTGCCAGCAGCGGGGGACAGGGAAACACCGGGGAGCTGTTTTTT
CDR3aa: CASSGGQGNTGELFF

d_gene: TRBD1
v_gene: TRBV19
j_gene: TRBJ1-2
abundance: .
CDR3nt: TGTGCCAGTAGTATAGGGGGACAGGGGCCTGGCTACACCTTC
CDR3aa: CASSIGGQGPGYTF

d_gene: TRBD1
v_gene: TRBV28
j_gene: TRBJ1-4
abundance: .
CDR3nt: TGTGCCAGCAGGATGGGACAGGGGGGCGAAAAACTGTTTTTT
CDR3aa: CASRMGQGGEKLFF

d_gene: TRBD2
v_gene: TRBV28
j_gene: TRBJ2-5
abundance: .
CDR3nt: TGTGCCAGCAGTACAGCGGGAGGGTGGGGAGAGACCCAGTACTTC
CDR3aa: CASSTAGGWGETQYF

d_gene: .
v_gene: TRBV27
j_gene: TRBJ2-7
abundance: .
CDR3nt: TGTGCCAGCAGTATATCGAGGGGGGGCTACGAGCAGTACTTC
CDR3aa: CASSISRGGYEQYF

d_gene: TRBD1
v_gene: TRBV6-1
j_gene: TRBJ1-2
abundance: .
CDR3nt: TGTGCCAGCACTCGGACAGGGATCAACTATGGCTACACCTTC
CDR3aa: CASTRTGINYGYTF

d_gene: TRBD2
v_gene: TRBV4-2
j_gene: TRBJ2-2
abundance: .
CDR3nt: TGTGCCAGCAGCCAAGAACCTAGCGGGGGGACCGGGGAGCTGTTTTTT
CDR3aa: CASSQEPSGGTGELFF

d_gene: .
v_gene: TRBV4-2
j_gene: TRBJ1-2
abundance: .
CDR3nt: TGTGCCAGCAGCCAGGATCCTACAGGGTACGGCTATGGCTACACCTTC
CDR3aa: CASSQDPTGYGYGYTF

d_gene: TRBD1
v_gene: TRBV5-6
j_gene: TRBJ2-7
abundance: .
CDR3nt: TGTGCCAGCAGCTTGACAGGGGGCCGCCCCTACGAGCAGTACTTC
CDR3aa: CASSLTGGRPYEQYF

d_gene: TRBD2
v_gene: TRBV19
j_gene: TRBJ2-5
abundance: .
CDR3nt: TGTGCCAGTCGGCCTCTACTAGCGGGAGGCGGAGAGACCCAGTACTTC
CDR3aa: CASRPLLAGGGETQYF

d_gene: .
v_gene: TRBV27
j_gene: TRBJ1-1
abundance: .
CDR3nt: TGTGCCAGCAGTTGGACTGGGGGGCGGGGGGCTTTCTTT
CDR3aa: CASSWTGGRGAFF